The present TCR beta chain was sequenced within a study of technical replicates of blood from several donors. The CDR3 is 15 residues long. Per the germline V gene, CDR1 is MGHRA and CDR2 is YSYEKL. Trimming cost V 4 bases and J 4 bases, with 13 bases left between them. TCRdb keeps only in-frame clones here, not all; method: immunoSEQ multiplex PCR. The table includes tens of thousands of clones, around 95% detected once. The rearrangement links TRBV4-1 to TRBJ2-2; D not certain. The sequenced sample was T cells isolated from PBMCs. This sequence was found in a human donor in good health. CDR3 sequence (DNA): TGCGCCAGCAGCCCCCTACTCCTACTCACCGGGGAGCTGTTTTTT. Translated, it gives CASSPLLLLTGELFF.